The rows below give T cell receptor beta chains drawn from one sample of a study of blood T cells in healthy people across ages. TCRdb fed the 5' RACE reads into MiXCR, producing one record per CDR3 protein. There are some 1.7 million distinct CDR3 sequences in the sample; 28% occur only once, and around 7.7% lies in the top ten. Sequencing was carried out using blood. The receptor source for this set is a woman aged 25 to 39 in good health. The CDR3 runs from the conserved cysteine through the conserved F or W. Each record gives: clone size, V gene, J gene, D gene, CDR3 protein, CDR3 DNA. The D gene is left open where the match is weak. Clone size, where shown, is once, few, many, or a class for clones that have expanded.

>once|TRBV7-8|TRBJ2-5|TRBD2
CASSFLLTSGEETQYF
TGTGCCAGCAGCTTCCTCCTTACTAGCGGGGAGGAGACCCAGTACTTC
>few|TRBV5-1|TRBJ2-2|-
CASSLGDYTGELFF
TGCGCCAGCAGCCTCGGGGATTACACCGGGGAGCTGTTTTTT
>-|TRBV7-2|TRBJ2-1|TRBD2
CASSLSGRPRSYNEQFF
TGTGCCAGCAGCTTAAGCGGGAGGCCTCGCTCCTACAATGAGCAGTTCTTC
>few|TRBV12-3/TRBV12-4|TRBJ2-5|-
CASSFVGFKTQYF
TGTGCCAGCAGTTTTGTAGGGTTCAAGACCCAGTACTTC
>few|TRBV10-2|TRBJ1-1|TRBD1
CASRLWGTGASDTEAFF
TGCGCCAGCCGTCTTTGGGGGACAGGGGCGTCGGACACTGAAGCTTTCTTT
>many|TRBV20-1|TRBJ2-7|TRBD2
CSASGPSGNEQYF
TGCAGTGCTAGCGGGCCTAGCGGTAACGAGCAGTACTTC
>few|TRBV3-1|TRBJ2-5|TRBD2
CASHTAGETQYF
TGTGCCAGCCATACAGCGGGGGAGACCCAGTACTTC
>-|TRBV7-3|TRBJ2-1|TRBD1
CASSLTGQGAAQFF
TGTGCCAGCAGCTTAACGGGGCAGGGGGCGGCCCAGTTCTTC
>-|TRBV2|TRBJ1-6|TRBD1
CASSERQGNSPLHF
TGTGCCTCGAGTGAGAGACAGGGAAATTCACCCCTCCACTTT
>many|TRBV5-1|TRBJ2-4|-
CASSKELRGGQRGTKNIQYF
TGCGCCAGCAGCAAGGAACTTCGGGGGGGACAGAGAGGGACCAAAAACATTCAGTACTTC
>many|TRBV28|TRBJ2-3|TRBD2
CASSSLTSGSPPDTQYF
TGTGCCAGCTCGTCTCTGACTAGCGGGAGTCCTCCAGATACGCAGTATTTT
>-|TRBV20-1|TRBJ2-1|TRBD2
CSARDSGGAGDEQFF
TGCAGTGCTAGAGACAGCGGGGGGGCCGGGGATGAGCAGTTCTTC
>-|TRBV12-3/TRBV12-4|TRBJ2-2|-
CASIGGPFTGELFF
TGTGCCAGCATTGGGGGACCGTTTACCGGGGAGCTGTTTTTT
>-|TRBV2|TRBJ2-1|-
CASSPGTLNEQFF
TGTGCCAGCAGTCCCGGGACACTAAATGAGCAGTTCTTC
>many|TRBV10-2|TRBJ2-7|-
CASSMGELPYEQYF
TGCGCCAGCAGTATGGGGGAACTTCCCTACGAGCAGTACTTC
>few|TRBV7-2|TRBJ2-5|-
CASSSPTVVYGQYF
TGTGCCAGCAGCTCCCCGACGGTCGTTTACGGGCAGTACTTC
>-|TRBV9|TRBJ1-1|-
CASSVGRDPNTEAFF
TGTGCCAGCAGCGTAGGAAGGGACCCGAACACTGAAGCTTTCTTT
>few|TRBV6-5|TRBJ1-5|-
CASSYAGNQPQHF
TGTGCCAGCAGTTACGCGGGGAATCAGCCCCAGCATTTT
>-|TRBV5-5|TRBJ1-1|TRBD1
CASNYPGGTEAFF
TGTGCCAGCAACTATCCAGGGGGAACTGAAGCTTTCTTT
>many|TRBV7-9|TRBJ2-1|-
CASSNSGGNEQFF
TGTGCCAGCAGCAACAGTGGAGGCAATGAGCAGTTCTTC
>few|TRBV20-1|TRBJ2-3|-
CSARASSAWGTDTQYF
TGCAGTGCTAGAGCTTCATCAGCATGGGGAACAGATACGCAGTATTTT
>-|TRBV6-5|TRBJ2-7|-
CASSTTFSSYEQYF
TGTGCCAGCAGTACGACATTCAGCTCCTACGAGCAGTACTTC
>-|TRBV6-5|TRBJ1-2|TRBD1
CASSRGGQAPYGYTF
TGTGCCAGCAGTCGGGGGGGACAGGCACCATATGGCTACACCTTC
>few|TRBV7-9|TRBJ1-5|TRBD1
CASSQPGTGGGNQPQHF
TGTGCCAGCAGCCAACCCGGGACAGGGGGTGGCAATCAGCCCCAGCATTTT
>few|TRBV24-1|TRBJ2-1|TRBD2
CATPTPGREPFDNEQFF
TGTGCCACCCCTACCCCTGGGAGGGAACCCTTTGACAATGAGCAGTTCTTC
>-|TRBV12-3/TRBV12-4|TRBJ1-5|-
CASSLQQGGQPQHF
TGTGCCAGCAGTTTACAACAGGGTGGTCAGCCCCAGCATTTT
>many|TRBV12-3/TRBV12-4|TRBJ1-5|TRBD1
CASNPGGYQPQHF
TGTGCCAGCAACCCAGGGGGCTATCAGCCCCAGCATTTT
>few|TRBV12-3/TRBV12-4|TRBJ1-3|TRBD1
CASATPGQGNTIYF
TGTGCCAGCGCTACACCGGGACAGGGAAACACCATATATTTT
>-|TRBV20-1|TRBJ2-3|-
CSARDTGTQYF
TGCAGTGCTAGAGATACTGGGACGCAGTATTTT
>few|TRBV6-5|TRBJ1-1|TRBD1
CASRQTQGAGTEAFF
TGTGCCAGCAGGCAGACCCAGGGGGCCGGCACTGAAGCTTTCTTT
>few|TRBV5-1|TRBJ1-4|-
CASSQGMDEKLFF
TGCGCCAGCAGCCAGGGGATGGATGAAAAACTGTTTTTT
>many|TRBV7-2|TRBJ2-3|-
CASSFGMRTDTQYF
TGTGCCAGCAGCTTCGGGATGCGCACAGATACGCAGTATTTT
>-|TRBV3-1|TRBJ2-7|-
CASSQIPRRGACYEQYF
TGTGCCAGCAGCCAGATTCCCCGGCGGGGAGCTTGCTACGAGCAGTACTTC
>few|TRBV24-1|TRBJ2-5|-
CATSASTEQETQYF
TGTGCCACCAGTGCCTCGACAGAGCAAGAGACCCAGTACTTC
>many|TRBV7-9|TRBJ2-6|-
CASTQGSGANVLTF
TGTGCCAGCACTCAGGGGTCCGGGGCCAACGTCCTGACTTTC